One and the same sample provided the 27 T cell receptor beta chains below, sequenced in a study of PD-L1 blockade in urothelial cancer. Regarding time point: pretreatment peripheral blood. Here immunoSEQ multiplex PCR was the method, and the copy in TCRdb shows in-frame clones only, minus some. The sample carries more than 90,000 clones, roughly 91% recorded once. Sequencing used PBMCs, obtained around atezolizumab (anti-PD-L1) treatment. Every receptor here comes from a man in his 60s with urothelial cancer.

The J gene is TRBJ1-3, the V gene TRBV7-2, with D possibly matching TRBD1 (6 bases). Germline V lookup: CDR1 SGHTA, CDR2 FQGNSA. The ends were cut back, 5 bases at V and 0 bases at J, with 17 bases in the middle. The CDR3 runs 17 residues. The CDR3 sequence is CASSRVGAAGSGNTIYF. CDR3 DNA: TGTGCCAGCAGCCGAGTGGGGGCCGCGGGCTCTGGAAACACCATATATTTT.

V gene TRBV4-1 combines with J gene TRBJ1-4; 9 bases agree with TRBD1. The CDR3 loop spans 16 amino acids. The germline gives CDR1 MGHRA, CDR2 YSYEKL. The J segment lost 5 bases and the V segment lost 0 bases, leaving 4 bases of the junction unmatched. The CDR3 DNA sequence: TGCGCCAGCAGCCAAGAAGGGACAGGGCAGAATGAAAAACTGTTTTTT. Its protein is CASSQEGTGQNEKLFF.

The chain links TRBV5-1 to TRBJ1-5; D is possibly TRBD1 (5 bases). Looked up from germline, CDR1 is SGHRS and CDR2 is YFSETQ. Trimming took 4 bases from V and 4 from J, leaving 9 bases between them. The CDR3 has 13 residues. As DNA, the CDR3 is TGCGCCAGCAGCCACGACAGTAATCAGCCCCAGCATTTT. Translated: CASSHDSNQPQHF.

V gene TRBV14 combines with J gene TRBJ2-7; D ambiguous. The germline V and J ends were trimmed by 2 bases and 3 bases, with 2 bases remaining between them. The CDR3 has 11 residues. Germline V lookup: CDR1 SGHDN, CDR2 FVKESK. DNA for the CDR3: TGTGCCAGCAGCCAATACTACGAGCAGTACTTC. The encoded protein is CASSQYYEQYF.

CDR3 bases: TGCGCCAGCAGTGAACGAAAGCGGGCCAAAGAGACCCAGTACTTC. Translated, it gives CASSERKRAKETQYF. The rearrangement links TRBV10-1 to TRBJ2-5, with a weak D call TRBD2 (6 bases). The germline gives CDR1 WNHNN, CDR2 SYGVQD (reference sequence). This CDR3 comprises 15 residues. V was cut by 3 bases and J by 3 bases, with 14 bases left in between.

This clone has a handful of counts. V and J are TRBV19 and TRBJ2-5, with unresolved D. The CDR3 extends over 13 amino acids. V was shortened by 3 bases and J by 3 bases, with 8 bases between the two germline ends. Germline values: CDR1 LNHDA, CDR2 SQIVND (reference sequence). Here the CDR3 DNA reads TGTGCCAGTAGTATCTGGAGCAAAGAGACCCAGTACTTC. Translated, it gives CASSIWSKETQYF.

CDR3 in DNA: TGTGCCAGCAGTCCGTTTGCCCCAGCGAACACCGGGGAGCTGTTTTTT. This sequence encodes CASSPFAPANTGELFF. V usage is TRBV2 and J usage is TRBJ2-2; D is unresolved. Germline V gives CDR1 SNHLY, CDR2 FYNNEI. The CDR3 totals 16 residues. The ends were cut back, 5 bases at V and 0 bases at J, with 13 bases in the middle.

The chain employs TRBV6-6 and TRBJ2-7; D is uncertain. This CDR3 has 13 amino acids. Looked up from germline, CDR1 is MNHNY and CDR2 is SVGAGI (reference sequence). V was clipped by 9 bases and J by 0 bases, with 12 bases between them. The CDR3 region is CASTQWVSYEQYF. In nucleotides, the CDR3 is TGTGCCAGTACACAGTGGGTCTCCTACGAGCAGTACTTC.

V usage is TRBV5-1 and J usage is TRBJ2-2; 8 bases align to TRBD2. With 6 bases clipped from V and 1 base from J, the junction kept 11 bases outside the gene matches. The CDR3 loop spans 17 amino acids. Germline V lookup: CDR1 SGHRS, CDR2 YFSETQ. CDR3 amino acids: CASTLGGTSGNTGELFF. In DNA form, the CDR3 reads TGCGCCAGCACCCTAGGGGGTACTAGCGGGAACACCGGGGAGCTGTTTTTT. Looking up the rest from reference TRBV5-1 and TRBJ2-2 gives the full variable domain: KAGVTQTPRYLIKTRGQQVTLSCSPISGHRSVSWYQQTPGQGLQFLFEYFSETQRNKGNFPGRFSGRQFSNSRSEMNVSTLELGDSALYLCASTLGGTSGNTGELFFGEGSRLTVL.

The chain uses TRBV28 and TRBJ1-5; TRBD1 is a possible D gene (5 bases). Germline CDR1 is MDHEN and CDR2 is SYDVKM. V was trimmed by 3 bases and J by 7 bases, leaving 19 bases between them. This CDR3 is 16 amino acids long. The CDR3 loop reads CASSFISGTRGQPQHF. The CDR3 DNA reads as TGTGCCAGCAGTTTTATCTCCGGGACTCGGGGGCAGCCCCAGCATTTT. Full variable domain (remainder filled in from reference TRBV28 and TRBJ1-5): DVKVTQSSRYLVKRTGEKVFLECVQDMDHENMFWYRQDPGLGLRLIYFSYDVKMKEKGDIPEGYSVSREKKERFSLILESASTNQTSMYLCASSFISGTRGQPQHFGDGTRLSIL.

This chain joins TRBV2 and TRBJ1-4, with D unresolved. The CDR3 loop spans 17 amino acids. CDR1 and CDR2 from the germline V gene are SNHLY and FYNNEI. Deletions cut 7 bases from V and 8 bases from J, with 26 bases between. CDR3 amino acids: CASTPSGRSSLREKLFF. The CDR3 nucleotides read TGTGCCAGCACCCCCTCGGGGAGGTCATCCCTTAGGGAAAAACTGTTTTTT.

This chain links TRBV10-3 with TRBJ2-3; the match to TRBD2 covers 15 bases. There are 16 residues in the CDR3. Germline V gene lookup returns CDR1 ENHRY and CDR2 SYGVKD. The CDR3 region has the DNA TGTGCGAGCCGGACTAGCGGGGGGGCTAGCACAGATACGCAGTATTTT. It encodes CASRTSGGASTDTQYF.

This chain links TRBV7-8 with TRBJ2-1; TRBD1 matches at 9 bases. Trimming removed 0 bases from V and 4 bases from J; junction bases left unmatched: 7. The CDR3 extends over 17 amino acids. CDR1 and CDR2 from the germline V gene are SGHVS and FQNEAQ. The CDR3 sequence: CASSLAGGTGMYNEQFF. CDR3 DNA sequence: TGTGCCAGCAGCTTAGCGGGAGGGACAGGGATGTACAATGAGCAGTTCTTC.

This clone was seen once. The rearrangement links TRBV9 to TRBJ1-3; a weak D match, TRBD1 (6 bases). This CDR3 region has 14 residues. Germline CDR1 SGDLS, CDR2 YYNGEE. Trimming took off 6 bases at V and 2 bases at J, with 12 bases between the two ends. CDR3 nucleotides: TGTGCCAGCACGGGGGGCACTGCTGGAAACACCATATATTTT. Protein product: CASTGGTAGNTIYF.

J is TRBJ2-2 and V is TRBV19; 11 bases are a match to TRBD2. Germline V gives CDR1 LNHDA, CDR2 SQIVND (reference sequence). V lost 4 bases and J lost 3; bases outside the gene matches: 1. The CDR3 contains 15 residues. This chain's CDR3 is CASSKLAGDTGELFF. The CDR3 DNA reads TGTGCCAGTAGTAAACTAGCGGGAGACACCGGGGAGCTGTTTTTT.

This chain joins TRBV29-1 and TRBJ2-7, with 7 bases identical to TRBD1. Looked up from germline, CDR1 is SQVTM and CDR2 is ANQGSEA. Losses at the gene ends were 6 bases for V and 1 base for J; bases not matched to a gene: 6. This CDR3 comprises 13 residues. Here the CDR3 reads CSVSQGESYEQYF. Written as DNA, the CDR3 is TGCAGCGTCAGTCAGGGGGAGTCCTACGAGCAGTACTTC.

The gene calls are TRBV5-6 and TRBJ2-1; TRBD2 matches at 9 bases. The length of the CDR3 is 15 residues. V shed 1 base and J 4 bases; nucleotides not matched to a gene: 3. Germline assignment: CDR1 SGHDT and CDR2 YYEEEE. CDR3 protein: CASSLRLADYNEQFF. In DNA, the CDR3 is TGTGCCAGCAGCTTGAGACTAGCGGATTACAATGAGCAGTTCTTC.

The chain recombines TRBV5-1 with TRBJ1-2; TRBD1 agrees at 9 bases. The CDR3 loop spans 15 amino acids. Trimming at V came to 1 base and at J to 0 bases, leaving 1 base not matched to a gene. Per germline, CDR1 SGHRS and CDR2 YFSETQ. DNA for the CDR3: TGCGCCAGCAGCTTGCGACAGGGGGCTAACTATGGCTACACCTTC. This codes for CASSLRQGANYGYTF.

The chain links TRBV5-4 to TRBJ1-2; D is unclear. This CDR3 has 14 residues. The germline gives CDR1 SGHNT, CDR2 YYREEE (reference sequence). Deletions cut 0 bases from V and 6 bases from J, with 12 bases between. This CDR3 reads CASSLVGKPDGYTF. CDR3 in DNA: TGTGCCAGCAGCTTGGTCGGGAAACCGGATGGCTACACCTTC.

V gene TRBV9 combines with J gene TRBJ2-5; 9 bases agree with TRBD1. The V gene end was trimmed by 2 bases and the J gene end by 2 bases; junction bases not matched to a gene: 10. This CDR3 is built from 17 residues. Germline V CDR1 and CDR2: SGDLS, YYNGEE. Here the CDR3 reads CASSVGAGQGLQETQYF. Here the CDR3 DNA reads TGTGCCAGCAGCGTGGGGGCCGGACAGGGGTTGCAAGAGACCCAGTACTTC.

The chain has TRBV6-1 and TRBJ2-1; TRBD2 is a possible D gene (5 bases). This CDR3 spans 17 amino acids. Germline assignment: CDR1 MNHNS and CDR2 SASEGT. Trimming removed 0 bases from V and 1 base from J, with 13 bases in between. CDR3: CASSEADPWRSYNEQFF. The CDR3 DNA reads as TGTGCCAGCAGTGAAGCGGACCCCTGGAGGTCCTACAATGAGCAGTTCTTC.

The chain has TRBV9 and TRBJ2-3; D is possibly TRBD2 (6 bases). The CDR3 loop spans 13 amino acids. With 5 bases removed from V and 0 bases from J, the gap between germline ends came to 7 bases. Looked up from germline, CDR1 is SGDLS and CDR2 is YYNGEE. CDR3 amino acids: CASSGGSTDTQYF. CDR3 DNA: TGTGCCAGCAGTGGGGGGAGCACAGATACGCAGTATTTT.

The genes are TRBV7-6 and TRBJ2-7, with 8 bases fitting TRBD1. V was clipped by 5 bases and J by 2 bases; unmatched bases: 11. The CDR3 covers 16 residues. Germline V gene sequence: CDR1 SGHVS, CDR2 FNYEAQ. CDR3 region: CASSPQGGASPYEQYF. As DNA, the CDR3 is TGTGCCAGCAGCCCACAGGGGGGTGCCTCCCCCTACGAGCAGTACTTC.

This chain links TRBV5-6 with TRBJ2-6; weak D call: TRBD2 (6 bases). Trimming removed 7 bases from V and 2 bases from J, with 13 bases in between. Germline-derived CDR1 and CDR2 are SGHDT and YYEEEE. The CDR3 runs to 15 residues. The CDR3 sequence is CASRLGGAGANVLTF. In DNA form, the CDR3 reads TGTGCCAGCCGTCTGGGGGGAGCTGGGGCCAACGTCCTGACTTTC.

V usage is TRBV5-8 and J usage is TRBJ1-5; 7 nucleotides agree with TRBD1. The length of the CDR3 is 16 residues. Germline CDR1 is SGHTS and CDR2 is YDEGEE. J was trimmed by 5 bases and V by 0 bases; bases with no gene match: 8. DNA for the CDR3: TGTGCCAGCAGCTTGGTAGGGGGCGCCCCCGATCAGCCCCAGCATTTT. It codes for CASSLVGGAPDQPQHF.

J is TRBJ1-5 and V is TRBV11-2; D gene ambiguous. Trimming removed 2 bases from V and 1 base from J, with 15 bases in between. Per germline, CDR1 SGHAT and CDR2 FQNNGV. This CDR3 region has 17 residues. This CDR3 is CASSLLNTVRSNQPQHF. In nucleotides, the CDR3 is TGTGCCAGCAGCTTACTGAATACCGTTCGGAGCAATCAGCCCCAGCATTTT.

The CDR3 region has the DNA TGTGCCAGCAGACTAATCCACTCTGGGGCCAACGTCCTGACTTTC. Translated, it gives CASRLIHSGANVLTF. This rearrangement joins TRBV6-5 to TRBJ2-6; D not resolved. The CDR3 sequence is 15 residues long. CDR1 MNHEY and CDR2 SVGAGI come from the germline V gene. The V and J ends lost 6 bases and 0 bases respectively, with 9 bases between them.